This TCR beta chain was captured in a study of technical replicates of blood from several donors (dated by TCRdb to about 2017). Libraries were made using the immunoSEQ multiplex PCR assay. Sourced from immuneACCESS, this table was stored by TCRdb with only in-frame sequences that have V and J called. A share of the clones is absent; for the studies checked, an unresolved V gene accounts for under half, and the remainder has no known explanation. Recorded for this sample are over 75,000 clones; 95% to 98% of them occurred a single time. Under 0.2% of the sample is held by the ten biggest clonotypes. Spanning cysteine to phenylalanine, the CDR3 consists of 15 amino acids. Only the CDR3 DNA stays, 45 bases, in frame from base 1. Germline trimming amounts to 7 bases on V and 0 bases on J, with 6 as the count of junction bases outside the gene matches. Via the germline V gene, CDR1 is SGHNT and CDR2 YENEEA.

On this clone: Its recognized antigen is unknown. Base quality data are lacking; no much larger clone is found one base away.

Sample: T cells isolated from PBMCs. This receptor was obtained from a human donor in good health. The V and J segments used are TRBV11-3 and TRBJ2-5; 9 of the junction bases match TRBD1. The DNA sequence reads TGTGCCAGCACTCCGGGACAGGGATACCAAGAGACCCAGTACTTC. Its product reads: CASTPGQGYQETQYF.